The 18 T cell receptor beta chains presented below share a single source sample, sequenced in a study of T-cell reconstitution after alpha-beta-depleted transplantation in children. It was with unique molecular identifiers that the TCRbeta library was prepared. TCRdb ran MiXCR on the PCR reads and lists one entry per CDR3 protein. Of about 170,000 distinct CDR3 sequences in the sample, roughly 11% were seen once. The starting material was PBMCs, obtained before TCRalphabeta/CD19-depleted stem cell transplant. These receptors originate from a boy between 2 and 10 years old with acute myeloid leukemia, due to receive a stem cell transplant.

CDR3 protein: CASTSVDIQYF. The CDR3 DNA follows: TGTGCCAGCACCTCAGTTGACATTCAGTACTTC. The chain employs TRBV7-9 and TRBJ2-4, with unresolved D. CDR3 length equals 11 residues. CDR1 is SEHNR and CDR2 is FQNEAQ in the germline V gene (reference sequence). Trimming cost V 7 bases and J 8 bases, with 9 bases left between them. Variable domain in full (rest from reference TRBV7-9 and TRBJ2-4): DTGVSQNPRHKITKRGQNVTFRCDPISEHNRLYWYRQTLGQGPEFLTYFQNEAQLEKSRLLSDRFSAERPKGSFSTLEIQRTEQGDSAMYLCASTSVDIQYFGAGTRLSVL.

The rearrangement joins TRBV30 to TRBJ2-6; TRBD2 is a possible D gene (5 bases). CDR3 length equals 17 residues. Trimming removed 0 bases at V and 0 bases at J, with 12 bases between. The V gene's germline CDR1 is GTSNPN and CDR2 SVGIG (reference sequence). CDR3 DNA: TGTGCCTGGAGTGTAAAACGGGGAATCTCTGGGGCCAACGTCCTGACTTTC. Translation gives CAWSVKRGISGANVLTF.

The gene calls are TRBV30 and TRBJ1-2; the D gene is possibly TRBD1 (5 bases). The V end lost 5 bases, the J end lost 5 bases, and 18 bases lay between the germline ends. The CDR3 loop spans 14 amino acids. Per germline, CDR1 GTSNPN and CDR2 SVGIG (reference sequence). The CDR3: CAWAPGQTSYGYTF. CDR3 sequence (DNA): TGTGCCTGGGCCCCTGGACAAACTTCGTATGGCTACACCTTC.

This clonotype appeared many times. This chain links TRBV18 with TRBJ1-1, with TRBD1 matching over 8 bases. V trimming: 2 bases; J trimming: 5 bases; junction bases outside the gene matches: 4. The CDR3 spans 14 residues. Germline V gene sequence: CDR1 KGHSH, CDR2 LQKENI. The CDR3 DNA reads as TGTGCCAGCTCACCAGGACAGGGATGGACTGAAGCTTTCTTT. Translation gives CASSPGQGWTEAFF.

This clonotype was counted many times. The J gene is TRBJ2-5, the V gene TRBV28; the D gene is possibly TRBD1 (6 bases). The V end lost 10 bases, the J end lost 4 bases, and 25 bases lay between the germline ends. Germline assignment: CDR1 MDHEN and CDR2 SYDVKM. The CDR3 runs to 16 residues. The CDR3 DNA reads TGTGCCACCCAAAGCAGGACAGATTTCGCTCGAGAGACCCAGTACTTC. Translated: CATQSRTDFARETQYF.

This clonotype was counted at least ten times. V and J are TRBV2 and TRBJ2-7; TRBD2 is a possible D gene (6 bases). Germline lookup yields CDR1 SNHLY and CDR2 FYNNEI. This CDR3 is built from 15 residues. V was pared by 8 bases and J by 4 bases, with 21 bases between. CDR3 sequence: CASRPGWGDVYEQYF. The CDR3 coding sequence is TGTGCCAGCCGCCCCGGATGGGGGGACGTTTACGAGCAGTACTTC. Complete variable domain (other parts from reference TRBV2 and TRBJ2-7): EPEVTQTPSHQVTQMGQEVILRCVPISNHLYFYWYRQILGQKVEFLVSFYNNEISEKSEIFDDQFSVERPDGSNFTLKIRSTKLEDSAMYFCASRPGWGDVYEQYFGPGTRLTVT.

This clonotype has ten or more counts. The gene calls are TRBV5-1 and TRBJ2-3; weak D call: TRBD2 (6 bases). The CDR3 runs to 16 residues. The ends were cut back, 4 bases at V and 4 bases at J, with 19 bases in the middle. Germline-derived CDR1 and CDR2 are SGHRS and YFSETQ. CDR3 nucleotide sequence: TGCGCCAGCAGCGGGGCCGGGAGTAGCGCATCAGATACGCAGTATTTT. It codes for CASSGAGSSASDTQYF.

The chain combines TRBV6-2 or TRBV6-3 with TRBJ2-1; 9 bases agree with TRBD2. Germline V gene sequence: CDR1 MNHEY, CDR2 SVGEGT. Losses at the gene ends were 7 bases for V and 8 bases for J; bases not matched to a gene: 6. This CDR3 has 13 amino acids. The CDR3 DNA sequence: TGTGCCAGCACAAGCGGGGGGATCGATGAGCAGTTCTTC. It is translated as CASTSGGIDEQFF.

Ten or more counts support this clonotype. The chain recombines TRBV5-1 with TRBJ1-4; no clear D. Per the germline V gene, CDR1 is SGHRS and CDR2 is YFSETQ. V was trimmed by 0 bases and J by 1 base, leaving 7 bases between them. The CDR3 consists of 15 residues. The CDR3 sequence is CASSLDAGTNEKLFF. The CDR3 coding sequence is TGCGCCAGCAGCTTGGATGCGGGAACTAATGAAAAACTGTTTTTT.

This clonotype was detected ten times or more. J is TRBJ2-2 and V is TRBV5-1, with D possibly matching TRBD2 (5 bases). V lost 1 base and J lost 5, with 15 bases in between. CDR3 size: 16 residues. The germline V gene has CDR1 SGHRS and CDR2 YFSETQ. The CDR3: CASSLILSAETGELFF. In nucleotides, the CDR3 is TGCGCCAGCAGCTTGATCCTTAGCGCCGAAACCGGGGAGCTGTTTTTT. The whole variable domain, remainder taken from reference TRBV5-1 and TRBJ2-2, is KAGVTQTPRYLIKTRGQQVTLSCSPISGHRSVSWYQQTPGQGLQFLFEYFSETQRNKGNFPGRFSGRQFSNSRSEMNVSTLELGDSALYLCASSLILSAETGELFFGEGSRLTVL.

This clonotype showed up many times. The V and J genes are TRBV15 and TRBJ2-3, with 12 bases identical to TRBD2. The germline CDR1 and CDR2 sequences are LNHNV and YYDKDF (reference sequence). The CDR3 has 16 amino acids. V shed 3 bases, J shed 0 bases, and the junction held 1 base outside the gene matches. The DNA for the CDR3 is TGTGCCACCAGCAGGGGACTAGCGGGCAGCACAGATACGCAGTATTTT. Encoded protein: CATSRGLAGSTDTQYF.

V and J are TRBV7-2 and TRBJ2-5, with TRBD2 as a possible D gene (7 bases). The CDR3 is 14 residues long. Per the germline V gene, CDR1 is SGHTA and CDR2 is FQGNSA. V was pared by 4 bases and J by 7 bases, with 16 bases between. The CDR3 nucleotides read TGTGCCAGCAGCTCCGCTGGGGGGGCAGGGACCCAGTACTTC. Translating it yields CASSSAGGAGTQYF.

The CDR3 loop reads CASSHEGTGRVGNYGYTF. The DNA of the CDR3 is TGTGCCAGCAGCCACGAGGGGACCGGAAGGGTCGGAAACTATGGCTACACCTTC. V is TRBV3-1 and J is TRBJ1-2; tentative D call: TRBD1 (5 bases). The V gene lost 3 bases and the J gene lost 2 bases, with 22 bases spanning the gap. Germline CDR1 is LGHDT and CDR2 is YNNKEL (reference sequence). The CDR3 loop spans 18 amino acids.

This clonotype was seen at least ten times. The rearrangement links TRBV20-1 to TRBJ2-1; D call uncertain. The CDR3 has 15 amino acids. V lost 0 bases to trimming and J lost 0 bases, with 9 bases between them. Germline V CDR1 and CDR2: DFQATT, SNEGSKA (reference sequence). The CDR3 is CSARDIHSSYNEQFF. The CDR3, as DNA: TGCAGTGCTAGAGATATACATAGCTCCTACAATGAGCAGTTCTTC.

The chain has TRBV28 and TRBJ1-2, with D hard to call. The CDR3 extends over 11 amino acids. The V and J ends lost 3 bases and 13 bases respectively, with 12 bases between them. The V gene's germline CDR1 is MDHEN and CDR2 SYDVKM. The CDR3 DNA follows: TGTGCCAGCAGTTTGGGATGGTGGAGCACCTTC. Translated, it gives CASSLGWWSTF.

This clonotype showed up many times. V and J are TRBV10-2 and TRBJ1-5; the D gene is possibly TRBD1 (6 bases). The CDR3 has 17 residues. The V gene's germline CDR1 is WSHSY and CDR2 SAAADI. Trimming shortened V by 2 bases and J by 4 bases, and 18 bases separated the two germline ends. The DNA for the CDR3 is TGCGCCAGCAGTGAGATGGGGGGCAGGGGTGGGAATCAGCCCCAGCATTTT. It is translated as CASSEMGGRGGNQPQHF.

This clonotype appeared many times. The J gene is TRBJ2-1, the V gene TRBV28; 10 nucleotides align to TRBD1. J was trimmed by 10 bases and V by 3 bases; bases with no gene match: 9. This CDR3 comprises 15 residues. The V gene's germline CDR1 is MDHEN and CDR2 SYDVKM. CDR3 DNA: TGTGCCAGCAGTTTCCGGGACAGGGGCCTGAAGGAGCAGTTCTTC. Protein product: CASSFRDRGLKEQFF.

This clonotype was detected ten times or more. The chain recombines TRBV20-1 with TRBJ2-5; 10 bases match TRBD1. The germline V gene has CDR1 DFQATT and CDR2 SNEGSKA (reference sequence). V shed 0 bases, J shed 5 bases, and the junction held 12 bases outside the gene matches. This CDR3 has 17 residues. The CDR3 DNA follows: TGCAGTGCTAGAGATAGTTTCGACAGGGGGCTGAGGGAGACCCAGTACTTC. This gives the protein CSARDSFDRGLRETQYF.